The sample holds a few counts of the clone carrying this T cell receptor beta chain. Its specificity is not known. The V gene's germline CDR1 is LGHNA and CDR2 YNFKEQ. Trimming shortened V by 5 bases and J by 6 bases, and 16 bases separated the two germline ends. This CDR3 is built from 15 residues. This sample is part of a study of Graves' ophthalmopathy and Graves' hyperthyroidism. Study-wide findings and caveats: Blood contained most expanded thyroid clonotypes exceeding 0.001 frequency.

Newly diagnosed hyperthyroidism donors, aged 18 to 65, duration under 2 months. Amplification of the TCR beta CDR3 regions used RNA transcripts (as template). After a first-round RT-PCR with HTBI primers, a second-round multiplex PCR was run. TCRdb analysed the multiplex PCR reads with MiXCR anew, one entry per CDR3 protein. This sample yields about 550,000 distinct CDR3 sequences, of which about 40% are seen a single time; 3.5% to 4.5% belongs to the top ten. The genes are TRBV4-2 and TRBJ1-4; D is undetermined. The sample comprised peripheral blood or thyroid tissue (not recorded which). The sequence was collected from an adult man with Graves' hyperthyroidism. The CDR3 reads CASSTDPVPDEKLFF. The CDR3 DNA reads TGTGCCAGCAGCACCGACCCGGTACCAGATGAAAAACTGTTTTTT.